This record looks at one TCR beta chain sequence and its context. This record comes from a study of monozygotic twins with inflammatory bowel disease. TCRdb re-called the 5' RACE reads; every CDR3 protein appears as one record, without DNA. The sample spans around 410,000 distinct CDR3 sequences; the ten largest clones claim approximately 2.3%. This CDR3 region has 17 residues. Germline CDR1 and CDR2: SNHLY and FYNNEI. The sequence came from a human donor with ulcerative colitis or Crohn's disease, or a healthy co-twin of an affected twin (not recorded which). The sequenced sample consisted of blood. The chain combines TRBV2 with TRBJ1-2; TCRdb gives TRBD1 as the D gene, but with no DNA this cannot be confirmed. CDR3 sequence reads: CASSDSTSGGQSYGYTF.